The text below deals with one TCR beta chain. Its antigen remains unidentified. This sample is drawn from a study of blood T cells in healthy people across ages. The study's findings and limits: It was not possible, with unsorted PBMCs, to conclusively compare naive and antigen-experienced cells. Estimates based on one million T cells were treated as lower bounds.

The use of a sample-barcoded 5' primer and a J-beta primer mix characterized a second PCR of about 7 to 12 cycles. TCRdb ran MiXCR on the 5' RACE reads and lists one entry per CDR3 protein. The sample includes some 860,000 distinct CDR3 sequences, more than 55% seen only once; the top ten take more than 25%. The people who gave samples were healthy Caucasians from Russia, aged about 6 to 95. Approximately 9.4 milliliters was the volume of peripheral blood drawn from each donor. V lost 1 base to trimming and J lost 0 bases, with 10 bases between them. The CDR3 contains 15 residues. The V gene's germline CDR1 is SGHTA and CDR2 FQGNSA.

The origin of this receptor is a man aged 40-50 years in good health. This sequence joins TRBV7-2 and TRBJ2-7, with D possibly TRBD2 on 5 matching bases. Sequences were obtained from blood. The CDR3 DNA follows: TGTGCCAGCAGCTTAGATAGGGAGAGCTCCTACGAGCAGTACTTC. It translates to CASSLDRESSYEQYF.